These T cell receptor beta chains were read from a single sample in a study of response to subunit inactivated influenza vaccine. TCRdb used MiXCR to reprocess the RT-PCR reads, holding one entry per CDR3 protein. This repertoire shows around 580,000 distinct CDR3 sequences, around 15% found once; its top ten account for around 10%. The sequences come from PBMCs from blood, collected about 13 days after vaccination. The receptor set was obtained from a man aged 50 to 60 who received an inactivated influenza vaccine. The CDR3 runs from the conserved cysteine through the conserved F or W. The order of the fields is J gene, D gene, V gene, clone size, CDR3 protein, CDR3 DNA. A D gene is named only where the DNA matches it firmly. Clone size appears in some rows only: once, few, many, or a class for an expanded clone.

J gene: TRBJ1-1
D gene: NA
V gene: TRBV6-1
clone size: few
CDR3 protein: CASSKGTGPPPMNTEAFF
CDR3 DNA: TGTGCCAGCAGTAAGGGAACAGGGCCCCCTCCGATGAACACTGAAGCTTTCTTT

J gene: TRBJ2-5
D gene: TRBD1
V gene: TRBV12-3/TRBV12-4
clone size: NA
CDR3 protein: CASSPWTGGETQYF
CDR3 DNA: TGTGCCAGCAGCCCATGGACAGGGGGGGAGACCCAGTACTTC

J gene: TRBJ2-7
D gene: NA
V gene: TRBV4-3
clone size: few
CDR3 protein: CASSQDLAGHMETSYEQYF
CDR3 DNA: TGCGCCAGCAGCCAAGATCTGGCGGGACACATGGAAACGTCCTACGAGCAGTACTTC

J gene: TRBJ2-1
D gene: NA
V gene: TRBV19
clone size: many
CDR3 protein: CASSNSGGNEQFF
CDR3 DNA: TGTGCCAGTAGCAACAGTGGGGGCAATGAGCAGTTCTTC

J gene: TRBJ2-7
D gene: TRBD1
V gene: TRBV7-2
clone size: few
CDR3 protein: CASSLEYRGWYEQYF
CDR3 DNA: TGTGCCAGCAGCTTAGAATACAGGGGATGGTACGAGCAGTACTTC

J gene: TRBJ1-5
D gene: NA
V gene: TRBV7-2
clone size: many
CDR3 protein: CASSFLQGGQPQHF
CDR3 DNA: TGTGCCAGCAGCTTCTTACAGGGCGGTCAGCCCCAGCATTTT

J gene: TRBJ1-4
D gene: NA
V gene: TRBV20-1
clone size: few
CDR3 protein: CSARPTGGANEKLFF
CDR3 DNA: TGCAGTGCTAGGCCCACGGGAGGAGCTAATGAAAAACTGTTTTTT

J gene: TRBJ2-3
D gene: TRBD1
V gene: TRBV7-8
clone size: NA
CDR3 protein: CASSFVGQSSSTDTQYF
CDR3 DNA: TGTGCCAGCAGCTTTGTGGGACAGAGCTCTAGCACAGATACGCAGTATTTT

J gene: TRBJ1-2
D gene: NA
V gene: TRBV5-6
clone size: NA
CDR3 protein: CASSLGLRGYTF
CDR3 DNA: TGTGCCAGCAGCTTGGGACTTCGAGGCTACACCTTC

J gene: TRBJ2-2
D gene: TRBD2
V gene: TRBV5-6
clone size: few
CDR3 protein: CASSLWGLVETGELFF
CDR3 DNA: TGTGCCAGCAGCTTGTGGGGACTAGTGGAGACCGGGGAGCTGTTTTTT

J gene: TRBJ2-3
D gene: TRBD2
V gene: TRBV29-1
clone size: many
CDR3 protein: CSVSRGGPDTQYF
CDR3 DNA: TGCAGCGTTAGTCGGGGAGGGCCAGATACGCAGTATTTT

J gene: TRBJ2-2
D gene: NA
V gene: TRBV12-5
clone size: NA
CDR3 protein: CASLTDDTGELFF
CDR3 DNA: TGTGCTAGTCTCACAGATGACACCGGGGAGCTGTTTTTT

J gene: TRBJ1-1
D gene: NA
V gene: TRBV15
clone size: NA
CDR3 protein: CATGAPRTEAFF
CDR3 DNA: TGTGCCACGGGGGCCCCGCGGACTGAAGCTTTCTTT

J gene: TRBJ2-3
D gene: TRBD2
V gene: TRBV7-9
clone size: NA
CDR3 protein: CASSSTSGRSDTQYF
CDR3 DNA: TGTGCCAGCAGCTCGACTAGCGGGAGAAGCGATACGCAGTATTTT

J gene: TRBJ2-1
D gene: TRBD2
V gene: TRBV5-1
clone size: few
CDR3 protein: CASSLVAGEAYNEQFF
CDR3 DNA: TGCGCCAGCAGCTTGGTTGCGGGAGAAGCCTACAATGAGCAGTTCTTC

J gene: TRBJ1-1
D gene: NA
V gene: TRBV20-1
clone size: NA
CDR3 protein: CSAAGTENTEAFF
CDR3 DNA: TGCAGTGCGGCCGGGACGGAGAACACTGAAGCTTTCTTT

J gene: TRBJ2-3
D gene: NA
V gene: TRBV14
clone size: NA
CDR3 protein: CASSQSFHADTQYF
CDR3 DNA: TGTGCCAGCAGCCAAAGTTTCCACGCAGATACGCAGTATTTT

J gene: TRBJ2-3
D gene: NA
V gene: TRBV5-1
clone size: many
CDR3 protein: CASSLDRTGMGDTQYF
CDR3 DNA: TGCGCCAGCAGCTTGGATAGGACGGGGATGGGAGATACGCAGTATTTT

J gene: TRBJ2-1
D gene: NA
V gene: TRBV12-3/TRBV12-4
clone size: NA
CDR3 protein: CASSQHVRGEQFF
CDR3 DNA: TGTGCCAGCAGCCAACATGTCAGGGGCGAGCAGTTCTTC

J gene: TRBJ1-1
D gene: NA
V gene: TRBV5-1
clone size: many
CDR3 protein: CASSLSGRNTEAFF
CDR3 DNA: TGCGCCAGCAGCTTGTCAGGGAGGAACACTGAAGCTTTCTTT

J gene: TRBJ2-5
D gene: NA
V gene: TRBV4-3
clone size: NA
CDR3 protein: CASSQDRGLWETQYF
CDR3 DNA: TGCGCCAGCAGCCAAGATAGAGGCCTCTGGGAGACCCAGTACTTC

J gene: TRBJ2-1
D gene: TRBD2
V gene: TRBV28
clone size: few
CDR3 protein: CASSPETSGPFNEQFF
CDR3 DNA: TGTGCCAGCAGTCCCGAGACTAGCGGGCCATTCAATGAGCAGTTCTTC